Listed below are T cell receptor beta chains from one sample, sequenced in a study of identical twins. Each CDR3 protein gets one entry after TCRdb re-called the 5' RACE reads with MiXCR. The sample consists of roughly 700,000 distinct CDR3 sequences, over 8.5% of them appearing once. A further study also used this sample, focusing on yellow fever vaccine responses in identical twins.

The source material was PBMCs. These receptors were taken from a woman under 30 in good health. Both conserved end residues are part of each CDR3. The D gene is left open where the match is weak. A clone size is listed for some rows: how often the clone was seen (once, few, many), or a class if it is expanded.

abundance	j_gene	d_gene	v_gene	CDR3nt	CDR3aa
NA	TRBJ2-5	NA	TRBV20-1	TGCAGTGCTAGAGCGGGTAGTAAACAAGAGACCCAGTACTTC	CSARAGSKQETQYF
many	TRBJ2-2	TRBD2	TRBV20-1	TGCAGTGTTCGGACTAGCGCCACCGGGGAGCTGTTTTTT	CSVRTSATGELFF
few	TRBJ2-1	NA	TRBV11-2	TGTGCCAGCGGAGCACGGGGGCTATCCTACAATGAGCAGTTCTTC	CASGARGLSYNEQFF
NA	TRBJ2-7	TRBD1	TRBV7-8	TGTGCCAGCAGCTTAGGGGGACAGGGTGTCGAGCAGTACTTC	CASSLGGQGVEQYF
few	TRBJ2-7	NA	TRBV12-3/TRBV12-4	TGTGCCAGCAGTTCCGGACGGGTTTCCTACGAGCAGTACTTC	CASSSGRVSYEQYF
many	TRBJ2-7	TRBD2	TRBV12-3/TRBV12-4	TGTGCCAGCAGTGACGGGGGGACGTCTTATTCCTACGAGCAGTACTTC	CASSDGGTSYSYEQYF
few	TRBJ1-1	TRBD1	TRBV3-1	TGTGCCAGCAGCCAGCGCTCGGGACAGGGGGATCCGGAAGCTTTCTTT	CASSQRSGQGDPEAFF
many	TRBJ2-1	NA	TRBV5-1	TGCGCCAGCAGCTTGGCAGGCACTATAGGGGATGAGCAGTTCTTC	CASSLAGTIGDEQFF
NA	TRBJ1-5	NA	TRBV28	TGTGCCATCTCACCGGGGGGCCTAGGTCAGCCCCAGCATTTT	CAISPGGLGQPQHF
NA	TRBJ2-5	NA	TRBV7-2	TGTGCCAGCAGCTTAGCGCGGGGTTCCGAGACCCAGTACTTC	CASSLARGSETQYF
many	TRBJ2-1	NA	TRBV29-1	TGCAGCGTTGAAAAGGAGGTATCCTACAATGAGCAGTTCTTC	CSVEKEVSYNEQFF
NA	TRBJ2-1	NA	TRBV3-1	TGTGCCAGCAGCCTGGACTCCCTCTCCTACAATGAGCAGTTCTTC	CASSLDSLSYNEQFF
many	TRBJ1-3	NA	TRBV7-9	TGTGCCAGCAGCTCTCCAAGTCGGAACACCATATATTTT	CASSSPSRNTIYF
few	TRBJ2-3	NA	TRBV7-6	TGTGCCAGCAGCGCCCAGCCGGGACCCCGCACAGATACGCAGTATTTT	CASSAQPGPRTDTQYF
few	TRBJ2-1	NA	TRBV2	TGTGCCAGCAGTTTATGGCTAGGAGGGAAGGACTCCTACAATGAGCAGTTCTTC	CASSLWLGGKDSYNEQFF
many	TRBJ2-7	NA	TRBV29-1	TGCAGCGTCAGAAGCGCTGGGGTCCTGTCCTACGAGCAGTACTTC	CSVRSAGVLSYEQYF
NA	TRBJ1-2	NA	TRBV29-1	TGCAGCGGGGGGGCAGACTATGGCTACACCTTC	CSGGADYGYTF
few	TRBJ2-2	TRBD1	TRBV9	TGTGCCAGCAGCGTAGTCGAAGGGGGCCGATTTCCCGGGGAGCTGTTTTTT	CASSVVEGGRFPGELFF
NA	TRBJ2-5	NA	TRBV20-1	TGCAGTGCTCCTGGGACCATTGAGACCCAGTACTTC	CSAPGTIETQYF
many	TRBJ1-2	NA	TRBV12-3/TRBV12-4	TGTGCCAGCAGCCGGGAGGGGTTTGAGTATGGCTACACCTTC	CASSREGFEYGYTF
NA	TRBJ2-1	TRBD2	TRBV4-2	TGTGCCAGCAGCCAAGAGGGGTTAGCGGGTGAGCAGTTCTTC	CASSQEGLAGEQFF
many	TRBJ2-4	NA	TRBV28	TGTGCCAGCAGTCCCCAGCTACTAGCCAAAAACATTCAGTACTTC	CASSPQLLAKNIQYF
NA	TRBJ2-1	NA	TRBV30	TGTGCCTGGAGCTACTCAGGGTTCCCCTACAATGAGCAGTTCTTC	CAWSYSGFPYNEQFF
NA	TRBJ2-7	NA	TRBV12-3/TRBV12-4	TGTGCCAGCAGTTTTGGAGGATCCCTCGGGCAGTACTTC	CASSFGGSLGQYF
NA	TRBJ2-7	NA	TRBV28	TGTGCCAGCAGTTCTTGGGACGGGAGCTCCTACGAGCAGTACTTC	CASSSWDGSSYEQYF
few	TRBJ2-3	NA	TRBV12-3/TRBV12-4	TGTGCCAGCAGTTTAGTGGGGATGGGGACAGATACGCAGTATTTT	CASSLVGMGTDTQYF
NA	TRBJ2-3	NA	TRBV7-2	TGTGCCAGCAGCTTGGAGGGGGCTGGGGGGGATACGCAGTATTTT	CASSLEGAGGDTQYF
NA	TRBJ2-1	NA	TRBV20-1	TGCAGTGCTAGGACCCTAGGAAGCCCCTTCGGGACCCCGAATGAGCAGTTCTTC	CSARTLGSPFGTPNEQFF
few	TRBJ2-1	TRBD1	TRBV20-1	TGCAGTGCCACGGGACAGGGGGCGCTTAATGAGCAGTTCTTC	CSATGQGALNEQFF
NA	TRBJ2-1	NA	TRBV7-9	TGTGCCAGCAGCTGGTATGGGGGCTCCTACAATGAGCAGTTCTTC	CASSWYGGSYNEQFF
many	TRBJ2-6	NA	TRBV29-1	TGCAGCGTTGAACAATCTAGATCCCTCCGGGGGGCCAACGTCCTGACTTTC	CSVEQSRSLRGANVLTF
NA	TRBJ2-2	NA	TRBV4-1	TGCGCCAGCAGCCAGGCCTTTCCTCCCCTCGGCGGGGAGCTGTTTTTT	CASSQAFPPLGGELFF
few	TRBJ1-3	TRBD1	TRBV29-1	TGCAGCGTTGGTGGACAGGATGGAAACACCATATATTTT	CSVGGQDGNTIYF
NA	TRBJ1-3	NA	TRBV28	TGTGCCAGCAGTTTAGCGAGCTCTGGAAACACCATATATTTT	CASSLASSGNTIYF
NA	TRBJ1-1	TRBD1	TRBV29-1	TGCAGCGTCTCACCCCTAGGGGGCACGAACACTGAAGCTTTCTTT	CSVSPLGGTNTEAFF
NA	TRBJ2-1	NA	TRBV7-8	TGTGCCAGCAGCTTAGTGGGGTTCCGACTACAACGCGGGGACAATGAGCAGTTCTTC	CASSLVGFRLQRGDNEQFF
many	TRBJ2-5	TRBD1	TRBV7-8	TGTGCCAGCAGACGTATTCCAACACGTGACAGGGGCCGGCGGGAGACCCAGTACTTC	CASRRIPTRDRGRRETQYF
many	TRBJ2-3	NA	TRBV7-3	TGTGCCAGCAGCTTATTAGTGACAGATACGCAGTATTTT	CASSLLVTDTQYF
few	TRBJ2-3	TRBD2	TRBV5-6	TGTGCCAGCAGCTTCTTAATAGCGGGAGAGAGGGCAGATACGCAGTATTTT	CASSFLIAGERADTQYF
NA	TRBJ2-7	NA	TRBV4-1	TGCGCCAGCAGCCAAGATATGCGGCAGTACTTC	CASSQDMRQYF
few	TRBJ2-1	TRBD2	TRBV3-1	TGTGCCAGCAGTTCGGGACTAGCGTGGAATGAGCAGTTCTTC	CASSSGLAWNEQFF
NA	TRBJ2-7	NA	TRBV18	TGTGCCAGCTCACTTATCCCCCAGGGGATGAGAAACGAGCAGTACTTC	CASSLIPQGMRNEQYF
many	TRBJ1-1	TRBD1	TRBV12-5	TGTGCTAGTGCCGGGACAGCAAACACTGAAGCTTTCTTT	CASAGTANTEAFF
few	TRBJ1-1	NA	TRBV10-3	TGTGCCATCCCTAAGGACGGTAACACTGAAGCTTTCTTT	CAIPKDGNTEAFF
few	TRBJ2-3	NA	TRBV20-1	TGCAGTGCTAGAGATGTGGAAACAGATACGCAGTATTTT	CSARDVETDTQYF
NA	TRBJ2-1	TRBD2	TRBV7-3	TGTGCCAGCAGCTTCGGGACTAGTATCAATGAGCAGTTCTTC	CASSFGTSINEQFF
few	TRBJ1-5	NA	TRBV2	TGTGCCGGGGGCGTGTCGCTCAATCAGCCCCAGCATTTT	CAGGVSLNQPQHF
many	TRBJ2-1	NA	TRBV24-1	TGTGCCACCAGTGATGAGCGTAACAATGAGCAGTTCTTC	CATSDERNNEQFF
many	TRBJ1-1	NA	TRBV6-2/TRBV6-3	TGTGCCAGCAGTCCGATGGGGGGGTTCGGTCTGAACACTGAAGCTTTCTTT	CASSPMGGFGLNTEAFF
few	TRBJ1-1	TRBD1	TRBV24-1	TGTGCCACCAGTCCGGGACAGGGACATATGAACACTGAAGCTTTCTTT	CATSPGQGHMNTEAFF
NA	TRBJ2-1	TRBD2	TRBV12-3/TRBV12-4	TGTGCCAGCAGTTTATCGTTCGGGACTAGCGGGAGCAATGAGCAGTTCTTC	CASSLSFGTSGSNEQFF
NA	TRBJ2-2	NA	TRBV6-5	TGTGCCAGCAGTTTCTCCTCCGGGACATCGAACACCGGGGAGCTGTTTTTT	CASSFSSGTSNTGELFF
NA	TRBJ2-2	NA	TRBV5-6	TGTGCCAGCAGCTCCCGGACGGGGCCCGGGGAGCTGTTTTTT	CASSSRTGPGELFF